This TCR beta chain comes out of a study of tissue T cells after allogeneic stem cell transplantation. As for this clone: Germline and genes: mouse. The CDR3 extends 1 residue past the end of the read, so its final part is completed from the germline J gene.

Time point in this sample: mouse harvest day 14 after allogeneic transplant. Mouse grafts combined 10^7 T-cell-depleted bone marrow cells with 10^6 splenic CD5+ T cells. The germline CDR1 and CDR2 sequences are GKSSPN and SITVG. V was clipped by 0 bases and J by 3 bases; unmatched bases: 5. The length of the CDR3 is 15 residues. Assay: immunoSEQ multiplex PCR; the TCRdb copy retains only in-frame clones and omits some. Altogether approximately 3,600 clones are present, 40% to 60% being singletons, with the ten largest covering over 20%. The sequence was collected from a female BALB/c mouse given C57BL/6 T cells with graft-versus-host disease after an allogeneic hematopoietic cell transplant. The gene calls are TRBV31 and TRBJ2-3; 8 bases align to TRBD2. Specimen: gut tissue. The CDR3 is CAWSLPGGMAETLYF. The sequenced part of the CDR3 DNA is TGTGCCTGGAGTCTACCTGGGGGGATGGCAGAAACGCTGTAT.